One sample yielded the 17 T cell receptor beta chains listed below, sequenced in a study of T cell responses to AZD1222 COVID-19 vaccine. Assay: immunoSEQ multiplex PCR; the TCRdb copy retains only in-frame clones and omits some. The sample lists approximately 150,000 clones, more than 90% seen once, with over 1.5% in the top ten. Sequencing was performed on peripheral blood, taken on day 0 of AZD1222 vaccination. Receptor source: an adult in good health.

This clone showed up just once. The gene calls are TRBV2 and TRBJ1-5, with D possibly TRBD1 on 5 matching bases. V was trimmed by 0 bases and J by 4 bases, leaving 10 bases between them. Germline-derived CDR1 and CDR2 are SNHLY and FYNNEI. The CDR3 contains 15 residues. The CDR3 protein is CASSEANRKNQPQHF. DNA for the CDR3: TGTGCCAGCAGTGAAGCGAACAGGAAAAATCAGCCCCAGCATTTT.

This chain links TRBV27 with TRBJ2-7; maybe TRBD1 (5 bases). V lost 5 bases and J lost 0, with 11 bases in between. CDR3 length: 14 residues. Germline CDR1 is MNHEY and CDR2 is SMNVEV (reference sequence). The chain's CDR3 is CASSARVGSYEQYF. CDR3 DNA sequence: TGTGCCAGCAGTGCCAGGGTCGGCTCCTACGAGCAGTACTTC.

This chain joins TRBV5-1 and TRBJ1-1; D is uncertain. CDR3 length equals 15 residues. Per germline, CDR1 SGHRS and CDR2 YFSETQ. V lost 4 bases and J 1 base, leaving 14 bases between the germline ends. This CDR3 reads CASSPDPWANTEAFF. Written as DNA, the CDR3 is TGCGCCAGCAGCCCCGACCCTTGGGCGAACACTGAAGCTTTCTTT.

The chain carries TRBV5-8 and TRBJ2-7; D perhaps matches TRBD1 (6 bases). There are 15 residues in the CDR3. Germline values: CDR1 SGHTS, CDR2 YDEGEE. Trimming removed 3 bases from V and 4 bases from J, with 17 bases in between. The CDR3 DNA is TGTGCCAGCAGCTCCTATGCGGACAGCTCGTACGAGCAGTACTTC. This sequence encodes CASSSYADSSYEQYF.

The rearrangement joins TRBV7-8 to TRBJ2-2; D might be TRBD1 or TRBD2, each matching 5 bases. CDR1 is SGHVS and CDR2 is FQNEAQ in the germline V gene. Trimming pared 0 bases from V and 4 bases from J, leaving 15 bases between. This CDR3 has 17 amino acids. Written as DNA, the CDR3 is TGTGCCAGCAGCTTAGCCGTGCCAGGGAGTCCCACCGGGGAGCTGTTTTTT. Encoded protein: CASSLAVPGSPTGELFF.

V usage is TRBV10-2 and J usage is TRBJ1-1; D possibly corresponds to TRBD1 (6 bases). CDR3 length: 14 residues. V lost 5 bases and J 1 base, leaving 11 bases between the germline ends. The germline CDR1 and CDR2 sequences are WSHSY and SAAADI. The CDR3 is CASSSTTGNTEAFF. The DNA of the CDR3 is TGCGCCAGCAGTTCGACGACAGGGAACACTGAAGCTTTCTTT.

This chain links TRBV7-9 with TRBJ2-3, with a weak D call TRBD2 (6 bases). Trimming removed 5 bases at V and 2 bases at J, with 23 bases between. This CDR3 has 18 amino acids. Germline CDR1 SEHNR, CDR2 FQNEAQ (reference sequence). CDR3 region: CASSNPAAGLRLTDTQYF. For the CDR3, the DNA is TGTGCCAGCAGCAATCCAGCCGCGGGACTTCGACTCACAGATACGCAGTATTTT.

The rearrangement joins TRBV7-6 to TRBJ2-5; TRBD2 agrees at 11 bases. The germline V gene encodes CDR1 SGHVS and CDR2 FNYEAQ. This CDR3 is built from 15 residues. V gave up 3 bases and J gave up 4 bases; unmatched junction bases: 4. The CDR3, as DNA: TGTGCCAGCAGCTTCACCGGGACTAGCGGAGAGACCCAGTACTTC. Translated: CASSFTGTSGETQYF.

The chain has TRBV6-5 and TRBJ1-3, with D unclear. CDR1 MNHEY and CDR2 SVGAGI come from the germline V gene. The CDR3 has 14 residues. Trimming pared 8 bases from V and 0 bases from J, leaving 11 bases between. The CDR3 nucleotides read TGTGCCAGCGGAGCTTATAGCTCTGGAAACACCATATATTTT. Translated, it gives CASGAYSSGNTIYF.

This chain joins TRBV30 and TRBJ1-6; unclear D gene. V was cut by 0 bases and J by 6 bases, with 18 bases left in between. Per germline, CDR1 GTSNPN and CDR2 SVGIG (reference sequence). The CDR3 has 17 amino acids. This CDR3 reads CAWSVRAARRSNSPLHF. The CDR3 DNA reads TGTGCCTGGAGTGTACGGGCGGCCCGGAGGTCTAATTCACCCCTCCACTTT.

The chain employs TRBV4-1 and TRBJ1-2; D unclear. This CDR3 is 14 amino acids long. CDR1 and CDR2 (germline): MGHRA, YSYEKL. Between the trimmed V and J ends, which lost 1 base and 1 base, there was a span of 7 bases. Here the CDR3 DNA reads TGCGCCAGCAGCCAAGCGGACGGTAACTATGGCTACACCTTC. Its translation: CASSQADGNYGYTF.

J is TRBJ1-6 and V is TRBV30; TRBD1 agrees at 9 bases. V shed 8 bases and J 4 bases; nucleotides not matched to a gene: 9. This CDR3 has 15 amino acids. Germline lookup yields CDR1 GTSNPN and CDR2 SVGIG (reference sequence). As DNA, the CDR3 is TGTGCCCTCCAGACAGGGGGTTTATATAATTCACCCCTCCACTTT. It encodes CALQTGGLYNSPLHF.

This chain connects TRBV2 to TRBJ2-7; D is perhaps TRBD1 or TRBD2 (5 bases each). This CDR3 is 13 amino acids long. The germline CDR1 and CDR2 sequences are SNHLY and FYNNEI. V was cut by 6 bases and J by 9 bases, with 18 bases left in between. Here the CDR3 reads CASRRTRGEGQYF. Written as DNA, the CDR3 is TGTGCCAGCAGACGGACAAGGGGCGAGGGGCAGTACTTC.

The rearrangement uses TRBV4-1 and TRBJ1-5; D possibly corresponds to TRBD1 (5 bases). This CDR3 region has 13 residues. V lost 2 bases, J lost 4 bases, and 6 bases lay in between. Germline lookup yields CDR1 MGHRA and CDR2 YSYEKL. The CDR3 region has the DNA TGCGCCAGCAGCCAACAGGGAAATCAGCCCCAGCATTTT. This sequence encodes CASSQQGNQPQHF.

This clone is a singleton in its sample. This chain connects TRBV11-2 to TRBJ2-1; D is unclear. Germline V gene lookup returns CDR1 SGHAT and CDR2 FQNNGV. CDR3 length: 15 amino acids. The V end was cut by 3 bases, the J end by 9 bases, with 18 bases between. This CDR3 reads CASSLMSGGEFEQFF. CDR3 nucleotide sequence: TGTGCCAGCAGCTTGATGTCGGGTGGGGAATTTGAGCAGTTCTTC.

V and J are TRBV14 and TRBJ1-1; 10 nucleotides match TRBD1. CDR1 is SGHDN and CDR2 is FVKESK in the germline V gene. Trimming removed 4 bases from V and 0 bases from J; junction bases left unmatched: 8. The CDR3 loop spans 17 amino acids. CDR3 DNA: TGTGCCAGCAGCCCACCGGACAGGGGGATAATGAACACTGAAGCTTTCTTT. Its translation is CASSPPDRGIMNTEAFF.

The sample holds one count of this clone. This chain joins TRBV9 and TRBJ2-1; 7 nucleotides agree with TRBD2. Per the germline V gene, CDR1 is SGDLS and CDR2 is YYNGEE. This CDR3 spans 15 amino acids. V lost 0 bases, J lost 7 bases, and 7 bases stayed unmatched. CDR3 protein: CASSVARGGVNEQFF. The CDR3, as DNA: TGTGCCAGCAGCGTAGCTCGCGGGGGAGTGAATGAGCAGTTCTTC.